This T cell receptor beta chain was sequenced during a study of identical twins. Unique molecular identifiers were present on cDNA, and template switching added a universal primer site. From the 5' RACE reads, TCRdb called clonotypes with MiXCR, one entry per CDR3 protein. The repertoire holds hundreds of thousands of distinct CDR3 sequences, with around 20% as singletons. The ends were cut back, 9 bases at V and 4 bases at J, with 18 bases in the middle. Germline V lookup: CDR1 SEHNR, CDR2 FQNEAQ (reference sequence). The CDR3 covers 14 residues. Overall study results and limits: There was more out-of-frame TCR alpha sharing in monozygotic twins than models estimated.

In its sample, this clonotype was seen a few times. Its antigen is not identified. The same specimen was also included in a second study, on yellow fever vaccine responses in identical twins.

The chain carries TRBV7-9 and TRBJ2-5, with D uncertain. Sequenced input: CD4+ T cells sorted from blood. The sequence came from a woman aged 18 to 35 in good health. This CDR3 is CASQLRSGPETQYF. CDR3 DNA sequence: TGTGCCAGTCAGCTTAGGAGTGGGCCAGAGACCCAGTACTTC.